This T cell receptor beta chain stems from a study of cytomegalovirus exposure and HLA in healthy donors (dated by TCRdb to 2016 to 2017). Regarding the complete study: An earlier analysis of some 600 of the donors reported 276 Gb of sequence data and 95 million to 120 million unique TCR beta sequences obtained from roughly 170 million T cells. About 5 DR-DQ haplotypes were handled as single units for association and clustering, since linkage in the cohort was strong. Typing coverage varied by locus: 629-630 donors for A, B, C, DRB1 and DQB1; roughly 510 for DQA1; around 610 for DPA1; roughly 470 for DPB1. Across around 400 genotyped donors of the cohort, an average of roughly 250,000 unique TCR beta nucleotide sequences per donor were sequenced, and about a sixth of those sequences were non-productive. Donor age, sex, ethnicity and CMV serostatus were compiled together with the repertoire data. Rather than drawing on any new phenotypic data, the later analysis identified candidate immune exposures from TCR beta sequences and the way those sequences occurred across donors. Roughly 300 gigabases of sequencing data and 80 million or so unique TCR sequences were included in an early release covering around 600 HLA-typed donors. HLA typing included class I and class II loci at four-digit resolution. The genetic ancestry cluster associated with self-reported Caucasian donors included 81% of the approximately 410 genotyped donors. The study was designed to test whether signatures of past pathogen exposure could be identified by cataloging public T cell receptors. The study profiled the T cell repertoires of hundreds of subjects by immunosequencing and related them to cytomegalovirus serostatus. A later analysis re-examined previously published TCR beta repertoires from more than 600 donors and added high-resolution HLA genotyping to investigate patterns of TCR occurrence. A separate validation cohort of 90 to 150 different subjects was used in addition to the approximately 610-subject first cohort. An earlier analysis of approximately 640 of the donors applied high-throughput TCR beta sequencing to assess whether each TCR beta V gene segment acted as functional or pseudogenic. In a later genetic analysis, genome-wide SNP genotypes for about 55% of the roughly 700 donors were used, and that subset was treated as a discovery cohort. The study combined high-throughput TCR immunosequencing, statistical association of individual TCRs with disease status, and machine learning to predict cytomegalovirus infection status. All discovery cohort repertoires had been generated on a single sequencing platform.

The library came from the immunoSEQ multiplex PCR assay. A mixture of 60 forward primers for TCR Vbeta segments and 13 reverse primers for TCR Jbeta segments was used in the multiplex PCR. The CDR3 region of rearranged TCR beta genes was amplified from genomic DNA with a multiplex PCR assay. On the Illumina HiSeq System, the amplified TCR beta libraries were sequenced as 87-base-pair reads. The original methods were these. In a later analysis, some 80 million unique TCR beta chains were counted across the approximately 670 repertoires, and roughly 11 million of these chains were shared by at least two donors. A nearest-neighbor algorithm error-corrected the raw reads and collapsed the reads into unique sequences, merging closely related sequences to remove PCR and sequencing errors. Alignment of CDR3 sequences to IMGT reference sequences was used to assign V, D and J gene segments. Each retained sequence needed at least a six-nucleotide match to both a V gene segment and a J gene segment. A rearrangement counted as productive if the CDR3 had no stop codons and remained in frame with V and J, and every other rearrangement counted as non-productive. CDR3 was defined according to IMGT convention as the region running from the second conserved V-encoded cysteine to the conserved J-encoded phenylalanine. In an earlier analysis of 587 of the donors, sequences lacking an unambiguous match to a single V gene segment were excluded. In an earlier analysis of 587 of the donors, V segments were called functional above 56.7% productive rearrangements and were called segregating when the between-donor standard deviation exceeded 5%. A statistical classification framework was built for diagnosing cytomegalovirus status from the catalog of TCR beta chain sequences. In a later analysis, V and J genes were assigned by comparing TCR nucleotide sequences against IMGT/GENE-DB human TR gene sequences. The TCRdist pipeline was used in a later analysis to assign CDR3 sequences and most-parsimonious VDJ recombination scenarios. In a later analysis, each TCR beta chain was defined by its CDR3 amino acid sequence together with its V-gene family, and reads without a unique V-gene family were excluded. As a way to deal with suspected cross-contamination and a sequencing artifact, a later analysis dropped hundreds of nucleotide sequences that were highly shared and had low generation probability. In a later analysis, a clonal expansion index was calculated for each public chain from normalized within-repertoire ranks of inferred template counts. Generation probabilities in a later analysis came from a VDJ recombination model fitted to out-of-frame rearrangements, and those results were checked against IGoR. Hypergeometric tests were used in a later analysis to score TCR-TCR, TCR-HLA and TCR-CMV co-occurrence, with a repertoire-size bias correction applied to the TCR pairs. False discovery rates were estimated in a later analysis by permuting HLA or CMV assignments 20 times. In a later analysis, co-occurring TCRs were grouped using DBSCAN, with TCRdist sequence similarity added in when clustering inside HLA-allele-positive subsets. Repertoires with fewer than 30,000 or more than 120,000 public chains were left out of co-occurrence clustering, as were four to six repertoires with anomalous nucleotide sharing. The clones in this table, taken by TCRdb from immuneACCESS, are in-frame only. Not every clone is retained; where verified, under half of the shortfall comes from an unresolved V gene, and the cause of the rest is unknown. D and trimming come from the DNA, and the V and J calls and clone size come from that table. This sample lists about 160,000 clones; approximately 80% were detected once. The ten biggest clones cover less than 15% of the sample.

A word on this clone: No cognate antigen has been identified for it. No base qualities exist here, and no much larger clone lies one base off it.

The cohort comprised around 700 healthy bone marrow donors. At the time of sampling, every cohort member was nominally healthy, though immune exposures that went unrecorded were likely present. The donor was CMV seronegative and was included in the group of a few hundred seronegative cohort members. Every donor gave a peripheral blood sample, and the peripheral blood mononuclear cells from that sample were used for TCR beta sequencing. Genomic DNA was extracted from the blood cell samples with the Qiagen DNeasy Blood Extraction Kit. Trimming takes 3 bases off V and 0 bases off J; junction bases not matched to a gene: 8. There are 19 amino acids in the CDR3, from cysteine to phenylalanine inclusive. Only the CDR3 region is kept as DNA, spanning 57 bases read in frame from base 1. Based on the germline V gene, the CDR1 and CDR2 sequences are LGHNA and YSLEER. What the study reported, not specific to this receptor: A further reported finding was that TCR beta sequences accurately predicted the HLA-A and HLA-B alleles for most subjects in the first cohort. A few of the identified cytomegalovirus-associated TCR beta chains were confirmed in vitro to be specific for cytomegalovirus antigens. In a later genetic analysis, fewer N-insertions in productive TCRs were reported among donors in an Asian-associated ancestry cluster than the roughly 700-donor mean. According to a later analysis, most CMV-associated TCR beta chains appeared to be HLA-restricted, and the HLA associations seemed to be driven largely by CMV exposure. Only TCR beta chains were sequenced in this cohort, and the absence of alpha or paired-chain data limited detectable features. Several of the top co-occurrence clusters appeared to be linked to parvovirus B19, influenza, CMV and Epstein-Barr virus, according to a later analysis. The sequencing pipeline was judged likely to have produced a cluster of highly shared sequence variants as a technical artifact. Cytomegalovirus status was reported to be diagnosed by the classifier with high specificity and sensitivity in both the original and validation cohorts. According to a later analysis, TCR association rates differed among HLA loci, with DRB1 alleles showing the most associated TCRs and HLA-C alleles showing the fewest. Most TCR sequences were seen in very few donors, while some public TCRs were found in many individuals. Roughly uniform sequencing depth across donors was assumed in presence/absence analyses, although this assumption may not hold. Correlated functional status among segregating V segments might be attributable to linkage disequilibrium, but an unknown experimental factor could not be ruled out. Some IMGT-functional V segments, including TRBV6-2 and TRBV6-3, could not be told apart with the 87-base-pair reads, so those segments were excluded. Strong co-occurrence of HLA alleles, especially DR and DQ, made assigning TCR associations to individual alleles difficult. Because counts were too low, more than 15 rarely observed V segments, including chromosome 9 orphons, were left out of the earlier analysis of 587 of the donors. The authors suggested that the approach could potentially be generalized to other disease states and immunological phenotypes. The study listed 150 to 200 TCR beta chains as associated with cytomegalovirus. The only immune exposure information available for the cohort was CMV serostatus. In a later genetic analysis, a missense DCLRE1C variant was associated with V-gene and J-gene trimming of TCR beta chains, and the association was replicated in an independent cohort. A later analysis found that HLA-associated TCR beta chains were more clonally expanded and had lower generation probabilities than equally common non-associated chains. Specific HLA alleles were associated with around 18,000 TCR beta sequences at a false discovery rate of 0.05 in a later analysis. Because some donors lacked HLA typing at each locus, the association tests relied only on the typed subset. An earlier analysis of 587 of the donors showed that most TCR beta V segments appeared in productive rearrangements either about 87% or about 30% of the time, which broadly matched IMGT annotations.

The clonotype originates from a woman in her fifties or sixties in good health and CMV-seronegative. Sequencing used PBMCs. Rearrangement joined TRBV4-3 to TRBJ2-6; TRBD1 aligns with 10 central bases. The nucleotide sequence is TGCGCCAGCAGCCAGTCCGGGACAGGGGTTCTCTCTGGGGCCAACGTCCTGACTTTC. The translation is CASSQSGTGVLSGANVLTF.